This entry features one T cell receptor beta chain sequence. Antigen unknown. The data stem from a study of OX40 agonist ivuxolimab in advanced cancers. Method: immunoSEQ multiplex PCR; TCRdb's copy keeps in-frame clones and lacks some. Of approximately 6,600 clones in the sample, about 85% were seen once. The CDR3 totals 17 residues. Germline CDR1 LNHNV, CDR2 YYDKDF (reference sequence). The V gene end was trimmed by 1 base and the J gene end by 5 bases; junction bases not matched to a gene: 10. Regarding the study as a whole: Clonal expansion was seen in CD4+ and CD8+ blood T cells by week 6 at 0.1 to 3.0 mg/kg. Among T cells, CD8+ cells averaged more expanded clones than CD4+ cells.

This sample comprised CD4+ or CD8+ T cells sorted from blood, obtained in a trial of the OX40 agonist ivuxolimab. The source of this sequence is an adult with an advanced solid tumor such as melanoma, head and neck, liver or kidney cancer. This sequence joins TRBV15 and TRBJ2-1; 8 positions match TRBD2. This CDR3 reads CATSRGSAAGVNNEQFF. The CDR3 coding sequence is TGTGCCACCAGCAGAGGGTCGGCAGCGGGAGTGAACAATGAGCAGTTCTTC.